The 29 T cell receptor beta chains below all came from one sample that was sequenced in a study of glioma-infiltrating T cells. TCR alpha and beta CDR3 regions were amplified from RNA using iRepertoire nested multiplex PCR. TCRdb passed the multiplex PCR reads through MiXCR, listing each CDR3 protein once. The sample lists about 190,000 distinct CDR3 sequences, about 31% seen once, with around 20% in the top ten. The material sequenced was glioma tissue, nonneoplastic brain tissue, or PBMCs (not recorded which). These receptors were collected from a human donor with low-grade glioma or glioblastoma, undergoing nonglioma brain surgery, or in good health (not recorded which).

This clonotype appeared many times. As DNA, the CDR3 is TGTGCCAGCAGGCCCGGACTAACCGGGGAGCTGTTTTTT. The encoded protein is CASRPGLTGELFF. The chain is built from TRBV6-1 and TRBJ2-2; tentative D call: TRBD2 (6 bases). The germline V gene has CDR1 MNHNS and CDR2 SASEGT. The V end was cut by 6 bases, the J end by 5 bases, with 10 bases between. The CDR3 covers 13 residues.

This clonotype was observed many times. The rearrangement links TRBV5-4 to TRBJ1-1, with D tentatively TRBD1 (5 bases). The CDR3 length is 14 residues. Germline V gives CDR1 SGHNT, CDR2 YYREEE (reference sequence). V lost 0 bases to trimming and J lost 6 bases, with 12 bases between them. Here the CDR3 DNA reads TGTGCCAGCAGCTTGGCCTTGGGAGGGGCTGAAGCTTTCTTT. Residues: CASSLALGGAEAFF.

In this sample, this clonotype turned up many times. The rearrangement links TRBV19 to TRBJ1-1, with D uncertain. Germline V gives CDR1 LNHDA, CDR2 SQIVND (reference sequence). V lost 4 bases, J lost 6 bases, and 3 bases lay in between. This CDR3 spans 10 amino acids. The CDR3, as DNA: TGTGCCAGTAGTAGCTCTGAAGCTTTCTTT. Its protein product is CASSSSEAFF.

On this clonotype itself: This may be a read error: a much more frequent sequence differs by one nucleotide. The rearrangement links TRBV12-3 or TRBV12-4 to TRBJ1-1; 8 nucleotides line up with TRBD1. The CDR3 is 12 residues long. CDR3 coding DNA: TGTTCCAGGGGACAGGTGAACACTGAAGCTTTCTTT. This encodes CSRGQVNTEAFF.

This clonotype was counted many times. This chain uses TRBV27 with TRBJ1-2; D unclear. The V and J ends lost 2 bases and 0 bases respectively, with 4 bases between them. Germline CDR1 MNHEY, CDR2 SMNVEV (reference sequence). The CDR3 is 13 amino acids. CDR3 region: CASSLRTNYGYTF. CDR3 coding DNA: TGTGCCAGCAGTTTAAGGACTAACTATGGCTACACCTTC.

This clonotype was recorded a few times. The CDR3 loop reads CASYGQGYGYTF. CDR3 nucleotide sequence: TGTGCCAGCTACGGACAGGGGTATGGCTACACCTTC. This chain links TRBV18 with TRBJ1-2, with 9 bases fitting TRBD1. This CDR3 comprises 12 residues. After removal of 7 bases from V and 5 bases from J, the junction contained 2 bases not matched to a gene. Per germline, CDR1 KGHSH and CDR2 LQKENI. Full variable domain (outside the CDR3, taken from reference TRBV18 and TRBJ1-2): NAGVMQNPRHLVRRRGQEARLRCSPMKGHSHVYWYRQLPEEGLKFMVYLQKENIIDESGMPKERFSAEFPKEGPSILRIQQVVRGDSAAYFCASYGQGYGYTFGSGTRLTVV.

This clonotype was seen a few times. The chain couples TRBV10-3 to TRBJ2-1; 8 bases agree with TRBD2. Germline V gene sequence: CDR1 ENHRY, CDR2 SYGVKD. The CDR3 runs 16 residues. J was trimmed by 1 base and V by 6 bases; bases with no gene match: 8. CDR3 nucleotide sequence: TGTGCCATCAGCCTGAGGGCGGGGGGTTCCTACAATGAGCAGTTCTTC. Amino acid sequence: CAISLRAGGSYNEQFF.

This clonotype was counted ten times or more. The chain carries TRBV12-3 or TRBV12-4 and TRBJ2-7; no firm D call. Deletions cut 2 bases from V and 4 bases from J, with 12 bases between. The CDR3 spans 14 residues. The CDR3 reads CASSLQLSRYEQYF. The CDR3 DNA reads TGTGCCAGCAGTTTACAACTATCCAGGTACGAGCAGTACTTC.

Points on this clonotype: A much larger clonotype is one base distant, so this may be a read error. The chain is built from TRBV24-1 and TRBJ2-1, with D perhaps matching TRBD2 (6 bases). Germline values: CDR1 KGHDR, CDR2 SFDVKD. Trimming removed 4 bases from V and 0 bases from J, with 18 bases in between. CDR3 length equals 18 residues. The CDR3, as DNA: TGTGCCACCAGTGACTCCACCCCTCCCGGGGGCTCCTACAATGAGCAGTTCTTC. It specifies CATSDSTPPGGSYNEQFF.

J is TRBJ1-2 and V is TRBV28; D is ambiguous. V lost 5 bases and J 2 bases, leaving 6 bases between the germline ends. This CDR3 spans 12 amino acids. Germline values: CDR1 MDHEN, CDR2 SYDVKM. CDR3 nucleotide sequence: TGTGCCAGCAGTCGAATCAACTATGGCTACACCTTC. It codes for CASSRINYGYTF.

At least ten counts were recorded for this clonotype. The genes are TRBV7-9 and TRBJ2-3; D gene ambiguous. This CDR3 is built from 14 residues. The germline V gene encodes CDR1 SEHNR and CDR2 FQNEAQ (reference sequence). V lost 3 bases and J lost 1, with 8 bases in between. Written as DNA, the CDR3 is TGTGCCAGCAGCTTTTTAGGAGGCACAGATACGCAGTATTTT. Translated: CASSFLGGTDTQYF.

This chain joins TRBV29-1 and TRBJ2-1; 7 nucleotides line up with TRBD2. The CDR3 totals 15 residues. Trimming at V came to 1 base and at J to 9 bases, leaving 12 bases not matched to a gene. Germline loops: CDR1 SQVTM, CDR2 ANQGSEA. The CDR3 protein is CSVEAGTTPLGEQFF. The CDR3 bases are TGCAGCGTTGAAGCCGGGACTACCCCGTTAGGTGAGCAGTTCTTC.

J is TRBJ1-5 and V is TRBV6-1, with a weak D call TRBD1 (6 bases). This CDR3 is built from 13 residues. V was cut by 7 bases and J by 7 bases, with 14 bases left in between. In germline, CDR1 is MNHNS, CDR2 SASEGT. CDR3 region: CASKEGGEQPQHF. The CDR3 region has the DNA TGTGCCAGCAAAGAGGGGGGAGAGCAGCCCCAGCATTTT.

V usage is TRBV7-9 and J usage is TRBJ2-5; no reliable D call. This CDR3 region has 14 residues. V lost 2 bases, J lost 1 base, and 8 bases lay in between. Per the germline V gene, CDR1 is SEHNR and CDR2 is FQNEAQ (reference sequence). The CDR3: CASSLMGIQETQYF. Written as DNA, the CDR3 is TGTGCCAGCAGCTTAATGGGGATCCAAGAGACCCAGTACTTC.

This clonotype occurred a few times. This may be a read error, as it is one base from a much larger clone. The rearrangement links TRBV27 to TRBJ2-7, with TRBD2 identical over 7 bases. The CDR3 covers 16 residues. CDR1 is MNHEY, CDR2 SMNVEV, per germline (reference sequence). Unmatched junction bases numbered 10, after V lost 4 bases and J lost 1 base. CDR3 residues: CASSSRGAGVSYEQYF. Here the CDR3 DNA reads TGTGCCAGCAGTTCCCGAGGGGCGGGAGTGTCCTACGAGCAGTACTTC.

This clonotype has at least ten counts. The rearrangement uses TRBV20-1 and TRBJ2-3; D is possibly TRBD1 (5 bases). Germline V gene sequence: CDR1 DFQATT, CDR2 SNEGSKA (reference sequence). This CDR3 has 11 residues. Trimming took off 5 bases at V and 5 bases at J, with 8 bases between the two ends. The chain's CDR3 is CSAARGDTQYF. The CDR3, as DNA: TGCAGTGCTGCTAGGGGAGATACGCAGTATTTT.

A few counts support this clonotype. The chain joins TRBV3-1 to TRBJ2-1, with D perhaps matching TRBD2 (6 bases). The CDR3 loop spans 15 amino acids. V dropped 4 bases and J dropped 4 bases, with 14 bases sitting between them. Germline CDR1 LGHDT, CDR2 YNNKEL (reference sequence). This CDR3 is CASSRGEVSYNEQFF. The CDR3 nucleotides are TGTGCCAGCAGCCGGGGGGAAGTAAGTTACAATGAGCAGTTCTTC.

This clonotype was seen many times. The chain combines TRBV20-1 with TRBJ2-7; 9 positions match TRBD2. J was trimmed by 0 bases and V by 6 bases; bases with no gene match: 3. Per germline, CDR1 DFQATT and CDR2 SNEGSKA (reference sequence). The CDR3 runs to 13 residues. The CDR3 DNA reads as TGCAGTGCAAGTAGCGGGAGCTCCTACGAGCAGTACTTC. Residues: CSASSGSSYEQYF.

This clonotype was observed at least ten times. The genes are TRBV7-3 and TRBJ2-3; no firm D call. Looked up from germline, CDR1 is SGHTA and CDR2 is FQGTGA. V was pared by 2 bases and J by 2 bases, with 11 bases between. There are 15 residues in the CDR3. The CDR3 DNA reads TGTGCCAGCAGCTTAGGCAGAACCTACACAGATACGCAGTATTTT. Its protein is CASSLGRTYTDTQYF.

This clonotype was recorded many times. In DNA form, the CDR3 reads TGTGCCATCAGTGAGTCGCTAGCGGGAGGTACCTACGAGCAGTACTTC. It is translated as CAISESLAGGTYEQYF. The V and J genes are TRBV10-3 and TRBJ2-7; 11 nucleotides agree with TRBD2. Germline V gene lookup returns CDR1 ENHRY and CDR2 SYGVKD. After removal of 0 bases from V and 2 bases from J, the junction contained 3 bases not matched to a gene. There are 16 residues in the CDR3.

In its sample, this clonotype was seen many times. This chain links TRBV29-1 with TRBJ2-3; D call uncertain. Germline V gene sequence: CDR1 SQVTM, CDR2 ANQGSEA. The CDR3 is made up of 12 amino acids. Trimming took off 7 bases at V and 8 bases at J, with 16 bases between the two ends. The CDR3 DNA reads as TGCAGCGCCCTTGAAGAGTCAGCTACGCAGTATTTT. The encoded protein is CSALEESATQYF.

This clonotype was found many times. The chain carries TRBV5-1 and TRBJ2-3, with TRBD1 matching 8 bases. The V and J ends lost 3 bases and 3 bases, in that order; junction bases with no gene match: 3. Germline lookup yields CDR1 SGHRS and CDR2 YFSETQ. The CDR3 runs 14 residues. In nucleotides, the CDR3 is TGCGCCAGCAGCTGGACAGGGAGTACAGATACGCAGTATTTT. Amino acids: CASSWTGSTDTQYF.

The V call is TRBV14, the J call TRBJ2-2, with no clear D. The V end lost 2 bases, the J end lost 6 bases, and 10 bases lay between the germline ends. Looked up from germline, CDR1 is SGHDN and CDR2 is FVKESK. This CDR3 has 14 amino acids. CDR3 DNA sequence: TGTGCCAGCAGCCAACGAGGCACCGCCGGGGAGCTGTTTTTT. This encodes CASSQRGTAGELFF.

On this clonotype: At one end, the junction sequence differs from germline, possibly due to a read error. V and J are TRBV4-2 and TRBJ2-1, with 9 positions matching TRBD2. Per germline, CDR1 LGHNA and CDR2 YNFKEQ. This CDR3 has 18 residues. In DNA, the CDR3 is TGTGCCAGCAGCCAAGATGGGATTATGCTAGCGGGGACGAATGAGCATTTCTTC. This translates into CASSQDGIMLAGTNEHFF.

With regard to this clonotype: One end of the junction fails to match germline, which may point to a read error. V gene TRBV30 combines with J gene TRBJ2-1; D gene ambiguous. The CDR3 totals 14 residues. Germline V gene lookup returns CDR1 GTSNPN and CDR2 SVGIG (reference sequence). The CDR3, as DNA: TGTGCCTGGAGTGGAACGCGCGGTATCTATGAGAAGTTCTTC. It yields the protein CAWSGTRGIYEKFF.

This clonotype has at least ten counts. The rearrangement links TRBV29-1 to TRBJ2-7, with unresolved D. V dropped 5 bases and J dropped 2 bases, with 16 bases sitting between them. The length of the CDR3 is 14 residues. The germline V gene encodes CDR1 SQVTM and CDR2 ANQGSEA. CDR3 amino acids: CSVTLSGKPYEQYF. DNA of the CDR3: TGCAGCGTTACTTTGAGTGGGAAACCCTACGAGCAGTACTTC.

This clonotype has at least ten counts. This chain connects TRBV6-2 or TRBV6-3 to TRBJ2-4; D could derive from TRBD1 or TRBD2 (6 bases each). The germline V gene encodes CDR1 MNHEY and CDR2 SVGEGT. The V end lost 4 bases, the J end lost 0 bases, and 10 bases lay between the germline ends. This CDR3 is built from 15 residues. CDR3 in amino acids: CASSFRGLAKNIQYF. The CDR3 bases are TGTGCCAGCAGTTTCAGGGGACTAGCCAAAAACATTCAGTACTTC.

The sample holds many counts of this clonotype. V gene TRBV29-1 combines with J gene TRBJ1-1; no firm D call. The V end lost 6 bases, the J end lost 0 bases, and 14 bases lay between the germline ends. Germline V gene lookup returns CDR1 SQVTM and CDR2 ANQGSEA. This CDR3 spans 14 amino acids. The CDR3 protein is CSVKALDLNTEAFF. The CDR3 region has the DNA TGCAGCGTAAAGGCTCTTGATCTGAACACTGAAGCTTTCTTT.

This clonotype was detected once. Because the CDR3 is missing its conserved closing phenylalanine or tryptophan, this is likely a read error. V is TRBV28 and J is TRBJ2-6; TRBD1 is a possible D gene (7 bases). This CDR3 has 18 residues. Germline CDR1 reads MDHEN; CDR2 reads SYDVKM. V dropped 3 bases and J dropped 0 bases, with 15 bases sitting between them. This CDR3 reads CASSFPEGAPSGANVLTV. Written as DNA, the CDR3 is TGTGCCAGCAGTTTTCCGGAGGGGGCACCCTCTGGGGCCAACGTCCTGACTGTC.